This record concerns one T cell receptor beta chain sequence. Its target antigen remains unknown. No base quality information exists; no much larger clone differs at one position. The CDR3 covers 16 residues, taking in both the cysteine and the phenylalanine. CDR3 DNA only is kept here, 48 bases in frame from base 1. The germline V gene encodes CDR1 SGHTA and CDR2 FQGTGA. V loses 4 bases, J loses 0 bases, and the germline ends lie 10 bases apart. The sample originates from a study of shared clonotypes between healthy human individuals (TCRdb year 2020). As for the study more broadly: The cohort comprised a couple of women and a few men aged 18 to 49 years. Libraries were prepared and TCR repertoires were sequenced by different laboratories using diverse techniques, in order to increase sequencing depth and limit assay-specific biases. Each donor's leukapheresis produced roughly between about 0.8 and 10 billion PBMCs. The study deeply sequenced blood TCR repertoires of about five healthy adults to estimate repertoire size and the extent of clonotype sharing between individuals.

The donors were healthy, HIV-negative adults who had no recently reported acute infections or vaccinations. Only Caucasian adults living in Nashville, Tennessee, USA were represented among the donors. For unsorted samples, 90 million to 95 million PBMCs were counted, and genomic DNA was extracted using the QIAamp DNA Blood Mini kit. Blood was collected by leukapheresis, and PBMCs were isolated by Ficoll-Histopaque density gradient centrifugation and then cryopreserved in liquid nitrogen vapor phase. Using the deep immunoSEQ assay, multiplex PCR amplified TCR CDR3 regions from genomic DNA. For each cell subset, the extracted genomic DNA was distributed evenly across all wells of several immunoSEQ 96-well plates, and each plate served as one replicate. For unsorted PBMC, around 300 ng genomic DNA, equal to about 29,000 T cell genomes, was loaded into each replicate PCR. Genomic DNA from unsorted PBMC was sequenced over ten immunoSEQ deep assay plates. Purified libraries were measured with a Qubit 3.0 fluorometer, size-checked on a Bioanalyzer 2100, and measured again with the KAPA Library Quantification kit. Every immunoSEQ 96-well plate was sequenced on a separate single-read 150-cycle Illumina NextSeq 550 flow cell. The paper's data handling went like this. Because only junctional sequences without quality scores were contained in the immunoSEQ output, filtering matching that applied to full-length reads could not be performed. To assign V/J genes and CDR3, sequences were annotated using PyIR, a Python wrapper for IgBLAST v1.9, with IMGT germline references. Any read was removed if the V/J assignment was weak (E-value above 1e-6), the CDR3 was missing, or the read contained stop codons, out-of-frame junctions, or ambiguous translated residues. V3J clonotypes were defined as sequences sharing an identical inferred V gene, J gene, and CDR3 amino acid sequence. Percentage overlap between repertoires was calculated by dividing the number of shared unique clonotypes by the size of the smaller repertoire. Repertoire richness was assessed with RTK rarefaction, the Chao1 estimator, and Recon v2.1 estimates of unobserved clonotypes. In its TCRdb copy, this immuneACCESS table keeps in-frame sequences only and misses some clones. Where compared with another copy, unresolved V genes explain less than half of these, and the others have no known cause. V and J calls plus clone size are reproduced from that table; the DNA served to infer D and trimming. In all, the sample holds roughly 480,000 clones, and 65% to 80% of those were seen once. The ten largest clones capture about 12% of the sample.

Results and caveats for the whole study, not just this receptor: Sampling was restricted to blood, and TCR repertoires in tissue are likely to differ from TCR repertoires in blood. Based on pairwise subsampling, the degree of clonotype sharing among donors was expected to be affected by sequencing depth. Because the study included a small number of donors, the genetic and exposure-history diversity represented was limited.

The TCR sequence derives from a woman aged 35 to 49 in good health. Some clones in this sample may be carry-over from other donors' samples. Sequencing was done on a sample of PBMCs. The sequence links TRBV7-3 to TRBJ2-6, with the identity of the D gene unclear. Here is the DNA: TGTGCCAGCAGCTCCCGACCCGGCTCTGGGGCCAACGTCCTGACTTTC. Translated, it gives CASSSRPGSGANVLTF.